The T cell receptor (beta chain) described here comes from a study of blood T cell repertoires in COVID-19. Study details: Acute and convalescent COVID-19 samples came from the United States, Italy and Spain. In each case, the material was cDNA or gDNA derived from T cells, B-cell-depleted T cells, or PBMCs.

Per the study methods: Quantification of nucleated cells was approximated via reference gene primer amplification. Using immunoSEQ multiplex PCR, the repertoire was profiled, and TCRdb retains in-frame clones only, with some absent. V, J and clone size are those of that table, while D and trimming were read from the DNA. Of approximately 26,000 clones in the sample, approximately 82% were seen once. Germline-derived CDR1 and CDR2 are KGHSH and LQKENI. The CDR3 runs 16 residues. Trimming cost V 3 bases and J 6 bases; bases outside gene matches: 11. The source is a human donor in a cohort sampled during active COVID-19. The sequencing sample was made of peripheral blood. This chain links TRBV18 with TRBJ1-5, with 7 positions matching TRBD1. The CDR3, as DNA: TGTGCCAGCTCACCGGGGGGACAGTACTCGATTCAGCCCCAGCATTTT. As protein: CASSPGGQYSIQPQHF.